These 25 T cell receptor beta chains came from one sample sequenced in a study of early T cells in non-severe SARS-CoV-2 infection. TCRdb reprocessed the 5' RACE reads via MiXCR and lists one record per CDR3 protein. This sample has tens of thousands of distinct CDR3 sequences, with 13% found just once. Sequencing was done on a sample of whole blood. These receptors all stem from an adult who was a healthcare worker with PCR-confirmed SARS-CoV-2 infection or an uninfected control (not recorded which).

This clonotype was detected ten times or more. The chain has TRBV6-2 or TRBV6-3 and TRBJ1-4; no clear D gene. V dropped 6 bases and J dropped 10 bases, with 15 bases sitting between them. Per germline, CDR1 MNHEY and CDR2 SVGEGT. The CDR3 has 13 amino acids. CDR3: CASSRAGSGKLFF. The CDR3 coding sequence is TGTGCCAGCAGCCGGGCCGGGTCTGGAAAACTGTTTTTT.

This clonotype was seen repeatedly, ten times or more. The chain recombines TRBV6-1 with TRBJ1-2, with a weak D call TRBD1 (6 bases). The length of the CDR3 is 12 residues. Germline-derived CDR1 and CDR2 are MNHNS and SASEGT. V was pared by 7 bases and J by 6 bases, with 12 bases between. The CDR3 sequence is CASTRTADGYTF. CDR3 coding DNA: TGTGCCAGCACCCGGACAGCGGATGGCTACACCTTC.

The sample holds a few counts of this clonotype. This chain connects TRBV18 to TRBJ2-7, with D perhaps matching TRBD1 (6 bases). Germline V gene lookup returns CDR1 KGHSH and CDR2 LQKENI. The CDR3 has 15 residues. Trimming shortened V by 1 base and J by 0 bases, and 10 bases separated the two germline ends. The CDR3 DNA follows: TGTGCCAGCTCACCACGGGCAGGGGTCTCCTACGAGCAGTACTTC. Encoded protein: CASSPRAGVSYEQYF.

The chain combines TRBV7-2 with TRBJ2-2, with TRBD1 identical over 9 bases. CDR1 and CDR2 from the germline V gene are SGHTA and FQGNSA. The CDR3 is 15 amino acids. The V segment lost 5 bases and the J segment 5 bases; nucleotides outside the gene matches: 6. The CDR3 sequence: CASSPWTGETGELFF. In DNA form, the CDR3 reads TGTGCCAGCAGCCCTTGGACAGGGGAAACCGGGGAGCTGTTTTTT.

There are a few counts of this clonotype. V and J are TRBV5-1 and TRBJ1-1; 7 positions match TRBD1. J lost 5 bases, V lost 3 bases, and 7 bases had no gene match. The CDR3 is made up of 14 amino acids. In germline, CDR1 is SGHRS, CDR2 YFSETQ. CDR3 residues: CASSWRQGGTEAFF. Written as DNA, the CDR3 is TGCGCCAGCAGCTGGCGACAGGGCGGGACTGAAGCTTTCTTT.

The sample holds a few counts of this clonotype. This chain connects TRBV4-2 to TRBJ2-2; D tentatively reads TRBD1 or TRBD2 (5 bases each). V was cut by 0 bases and J by 6 bases, with 8 bases left in between. The CDR3 runs 14 residues. The germline V gene has CDR1 LGHNA and CDR2 YNFKEQ. The CDR3 reads CASSQDRGPGELFF. DNA of the CDR3: TGTGCCAGCAGCCAAGATCGGGGACCCGGGGAGCTGTTTTTT.

This clonotype was observed at least ten times. V and J are TRBV15 and TRBJ2-4; D might be TRBD1 or TRBD2, each matching 6 bases. V gave up 1 base and J gave up 2 bases, with 9 bases separating them. In germline, CDR1 is LNHNV, CDR2 YYDKDF (reference sequence). The CDR3 loop spans 15 amino acids. The CDR3 protein is CATSRGGATKNIQYF. CDR3 DNA: TGTGCCACCAGCAGAGGGGGGGCGACCAAAAACATTCAGTACTTC.

The table lists this clonotype with many counts. The chain couples TRBV28 to TRBJ2-5, with 10 nucleotides matching TRBD2. The CDR3 contains 16 residues. The germline CDR1 and CDR2 sequences are MDHEN and SYDVKM. Trimming at V came to 6 bases and at J to 5 bases, leaving 12 bases not matched to a gene. The CDR3 region has the DNA TGTGCCAGCAGACCGAGCGGGAGGGCCAATGGGGAGACCCAGTACTTC. Translated, it gives CASRPSGRANGETQYF.

The table lists this clonotype with a few counts. Because the CDR3 is missing its conserved closing phenylalanine or tryptophan, this is likely a read error. The rearrangement uses TRBV2 and TRBJ1-1; D unresolved. The CDR3 is 12 amino acids. Germline assignment: CDR1 SNHLY and CDR2 FYNNEI. V was pared by 6 bases and J by 6 bases, with 11 bases between. The CDR3 DNA sequence: TGTGCCAGCAGGGAGCAGGCCGCTGAAGCTTTCTCT. Translated: CASREQAAEAFS.

This clonotype was seen a few times. The chain employs TRBV6-6 and TRBJ1-6, with 7 bases fitting TRBD1. Germline assignment: CDR1 MNHNY and CDR2 SVGAGI (reference sequence). V was clipped by 2 bases and J by 8 bases; unmatched bases: 6. CDR3 length equals 15 residues. The CDR3 here is CASSYTGEKDSPLHF. CDR3 in DNA: TGTGCCAGCAGTTACACAGGGGAAAAAGATTCACCCCTCCACTTT.

At least ten counts were recorded for this clonotype. This chain uses TRBV29-1 with TRBJ2-1; the match to TRBD1 covers 12 bases. The CDR3 has 14 residues. Germline V gene sequence: CDR1 SQVTM, CDR2 ANQGSEA. The V and J ends lost 3 bases and 8 bases, in that order; junction bases with no gene match: 5. The CDR3 sequence is CSVEGTGGRDEQFF. The CDR3 DNA is TGCAGCGTTGAGGGGACAGGGGGCAGGGATGAGCAGTTCTTC.

In its sample, this clonotype was seen many times. The chain has TRBV29-1 and TRBJ2-1, with 12 bases fitting TRBD2. CDR3 length equals 15 residues. V gave up 4 bases and J gave up 4 bases; unmatched junction bases: 5. Per germline, CDR1 SQVTM and CDR2 ANQGSEA. CDR3 in DNA: TGCAGCGTTGCCGGGACTAGCGGGTCTTACAATGAGCAGTTCTTC. This gives the protein CSVAGTSGSYNEQFF.

V and J are TRBV20-1 and TRBJ2-7; TRBD2 agrees at 9 bases. CDR1 DFQATT and CDR2 SNEGSKA come from the germline V gene (reference sequence). This CDR3 has 15 residues. The junction had 13 bases not matched to a gene; V was cut back by 3 bases and J by 7 bases. The CDR3: CSASGGGLAIPEQYF. Here the CDR3 DNA reads TGCAGTGCTAGCGGTGGGGGACTAGCCATCCCGGAGCAGTACTTC.

There are a few counts of this clonotype. V gene TRBV7-6 combines with J gene TRBJ2-3; D is unclear. Trimming stripped 3 bases from V and 5 bases from J, with 15 bases between. This CDR3 is 15 amino acids long. Per germline, CDR1 SGHVS and CDR2 FNYEAQ. The CDR3 here is CASSFLPAIEDTQYF. The CDR3 bases are TGTGCCAGCAGCTTCCTCCCGGCTATCGAAGATACGCAGTATTTT.

This clonotype has only a few counts. The chain has TRBV5-1 and TRBJ2-1; TRBD2 matches 8 bases. The CDR3 is 15 residues long. The trim removed 0 bases at V and 5 bases at J, leaving 4 bases unmatched. Germline lookup yields CDR1 SGHRS and CDR2 YFSETQ. The CDR3 loop reads CASSLAGGTHNEQFF. CDR3 nucleotides: TGCGCCAGCAGCTTGGCGGGAGGGACCCACAATGAGCAGTTCTTC. The whole variable domain, remainder taken from reference TRBV5-1 and TRBJ2-1, is KAGVTQTPRYLIKTRGQQVTLSCSPISGHRSVSWYQQTPGQGLQFLFEYFSETQRNKGNFPGRFSGRQFSNSRSEMNVSTLELGDSALYLCASSLAGGTHNEQFFGPGTRLTVL.

This clonotype appeared many times. The chain recombines TRBV7-9 with TRBJ2-1, with 8 bases identical to TRBD2. Germline CDR1 reads SEHNR; CDR2 reads FQNEAQ (reference sequence). The CDR3 loop spans 15 amino acids. V lost 1 base, J lost 10 bases, and 9 bases stayed unmatched. The chain's CDR3 is CASSLGSGSLNEQFF. The DNA of the CDR3 is TGTGCCAGCAGCTTAGGGAGCGGGAGCCTAAACGAGCAGTTCTTC.

This clonotype appeared many times. The chain has TRBV6-1 and TRBJ2-5; D unclear. V shed 3 bases and J shed 5 bases, with 13 bases lying between them. This CDR3 is built from 14 residues. The germline V gene has CDR1 MNHNS and CDR2 SASEGT. The CDR3, as DNA: TGTGCCAGCAGTGATACTCATTCTGGGGAGACCCAGTACTTC. Protein sequence: CASSDTHSGETQYF.

The table lists this clonotype with many counts. The CDR3 nucleotides are TGTGCCATCAGTGACTTCTCGGCCGAGCAGTACTTC. It codes for CAISDFSAEQYF. This chain links TRBV10-3 with TRBJ2-7; D is unclear. Germline CDR1 and CDR2: ENHRY and SYGVKD. CDR3 length: 12 residues. V was trimmed by 3 bases and J by 6 bases, leaving 9 bases between them.

This chain links TRBV10-2 with TRBJ2-7, with 7 bases aligning to TRBD2. The CDR3 loop spans 13 amino acids. CDR1 is WSHSY and CDR2 is SAAADI in the germline V gene. J was trimmed by 5 bases and V by 6 bases; bases with no gene match: 7. The CDR3 sequence: CASRPHGGDEQYF. CDR3 nucleotide sequence: TGCGCCAGCAGGCCCCATGGGGGGGACGAGCAGTACTTC.

The CDR3 region has the DNA TGTGCCAGCAGCTTGATGGGACTAGCGGAACACAATGAGCAGTTCTTC. Protein product: CASSLMGLAEHNEQFF. The chain couples TRBV7-9 to TRBJ2-1; 11 nucleotides line up with TRBD2. Germline values: CDR1 SEHNR, CDR2 FQNEAQ (reference sequence). The CDR3 runs to 16 residues. The ends lost 3 bases at V and 5 bases at J; junction bases unmatched: 6.

This clonotype turned up a few times. For the CDR3, the DNA is TGTGCCAGCAGCTTACAGCCGGGACGGACTAACTATGGCTACACCTTC. Its protein is CASSLQPGRTNYGYTF. The chain couples TRBV7-3 to TRBJ1-2, with D maybe TRBD1 (5 bases). The CDR3 runs 16 residues. CDR1 and CDR2 from the germline V gene are SGHTA and FQGTGA. With 2 bases removed from V and 0 bases from J, the gap between germline ends came to 13 bases. The whole variable domain, filled in from reference TRBV7-3 and TRBJ1-2, reads GAGVSQTPSNKVTEKGKYVELRCDPISGHTALYWYRQSLGQGPEFLIYFQGTGAADDSGLPNDRFFAVRPEGSVSTLKIQRTERGDSAVYLCASSLQPGRTNYGYTFGSGTRLTVV.

There are many counts of this clonotype. The chain recombines TRBV28 with TRBJ2-5; D possibly corresponds to TRBD2 (8 bases). Germline V gives CDR1 MDHEN, CDR2 SYDVKM. CDR3 length: 12 amino acids. Trimming removed 7 bases at V and 7 bases at J, with 13 bases between. The CDR3 DNA reads TGTGCCAGCAACGGGGGGGACAGGACCCAGTACTTC. It yields the protein CASNGGDRTQYF.

The rearrangement joins TRBV19 to TRBJ2-7, with 7 positions matching TRBD1. Germline V gives CDR1 LNHDA, CDR2 SQIVND (reference sequence). The CDR3 length is 14 residues. V was pared by 5 bases and J by 3 bases, with 7 bases of the junction left unmatched. The CDR3 region has the DNA TGTGCCAGTAGTGCCCGGGACAGAAACTACGAGCAGTACTTC. Residues: CASSARDRNYEQYF.

The chain links TRBV29-1 to TRBJ2-2; tentatively, D is TRBD1 (5 bases). Looked up from germline, CDR1 is SQVTM and CDR2 is ANQGSEA. Trimming removed 6 bases at V and 0 bases at J, with 8 bases between. CDR3 size: 13 residues. The CDR3 DNA reads TGCAGCGTCCGACAGACGAACACCGGGGAGCTGTTTTTT. Protein sequence: CSVRQTNTGELFF.

This clonotype came up many times. This sequence joins TRBV14 and TRBJ2-1; 11 bases fit TRBD2. The trim removed 3 bases at V and 4 bases at J, leaving 5 bases unmatched. The CDR3 is made up of 16 amino acids. Germline V gives CDR1 SGHDN, CDR2 FVKESK. In DNA, the CDR3 is TGTGCCAGCAGCCATAAGGGGACTAGCGGTTACAATGAGCAGTTCTTC. Encoded protein: CASSHKGTSGYNEQFF.